The T cell receptor beta chain under discussion was sequenced for a study of T cell clonotyping in hematopoietic cell transplantation. Findings and caveats of the study: Higher Inverse Simpson Index values in graft donor and pretransplant recipient predicted broader posttransplant TCR diversity.

J was trimmed by 3 bases and V by 4 bases; bases with no gene match: 7. The CDR3 runs 15 residues. Germline-derived CDR1 and CDR2 are SGDLS and YYNGEE. In the case of this clone: Its antigen is currently unknown.

This table comes from immunoSEQ multiplex PCR, and its TCRdb copy is limited to in-frame clones, with some not included. The sample has about 29,000 clones, 92% seen once; the top ten hold roughly a tenth. This sequence joins TRBV9 and TRBJ1-5; 7 positions agree with TRBD1. This TCR was recovered from a female patient aged 45-60 years who had an allogeneic stem cell transplant from a related donor, so the T cells may come from the graft donor. Some clones in this sample may be carry-over from other donors' samples. The source was PBMCs, collected 100 days after allogeneic stem cell transplant. CDR3 coding DNA: TGTGCCAGCAGCCCGGGGACAGCCTCCAATCAGCCCCAGCATTTT. As protein: CASSPGTASNQPQHF.